This T cell receptor (beta chain) was recovered during a study of regulatory T cells in long-lasting Graves disease. According to the study, TCR beta libraries were built with iRepertoire HTBI primers and CDR3-region Arm-PCR. Each CDR3 protein gets one entry after TCRdb re-called the multiplex PCR reads with MiXCR. This table has about 200,000 distinct CDR3 sequences, about a sixth appearing once. As concerns this clonotype: The conserved closing phenylalanine or tryptophan is absent in this CDR3, likely reflecting a read error.

As for time point: newly diagnosed GD, antithyroid drugs for less than 3 months. From PBMCs, RNA was extracted and then used to make the TCR library. The CDR3 consists of 15 residues. Trimming took off 3 bases at V and 0 bases at J, with 6 bases between the two ends. The germline V gene encodes CDR1 SGHTA and CDR2 FQGTGA. V and J are TRBV7-3 and TRBJ2-6; D is unclear. The input for sequencing was peripheral blood mononuclear cells (PBMCs), taken at new diagnosis, from a patient treated with antithyroid drugs. The TCR sequence derives from a female donor with Graves disease. CDR3 in amino acids: CASSFGSSGANVLTI. CDR3 coding DNA: TGTGCCAGCAGCTTCGGGTCCTCTGGGGCCAACGTCCTGACTATC.